There are many counts of the clone carrying this T cell receptor (beta chain). What it binds is not known. It was with a sample-barcoded 5' primer and a J-beta primer mix that a second PCR of roughly 7 to 12 cycles was run. TCRdb reanalysed the 5' RACE reads using MiXCR and keeps one entry per CDR3 protein. The data contain 500,000 to 700,000 distinct CDR3 sequences, about 30% of them singletons. The record originates from a study of blood T cells in healthy people across ages. Study outcomes and limitations: CMV status of donors was unknown, possibly confounding expanded clonotype changes.

Germline V gene sequence: CDR1 SGHDT, CDR2 YYEEEE. The CDR3 runs 11 residues. V was pared by 8 bases and J by 7 bases, with 10 bases between. The chain recombines TRBV5-6 with TRBJ2-1; D not certain. The sequence came from a woman of 80 years or more in good health. The sample was blood. The CDR3 DNA reads TGTGCCAGTATTAACTGGAATGAGCAGTTCTTC. Translated, it gives CASINWNEQFF. Based on the CDR3 plus reference TRBV5-6 and TRBJ2-1, the full variable domain is DAGVTQSPTHLIKTRGQQVTLRCSPKSGHDTVSWYQQALGQGPQFIFQYYEEEERQRGNFPDRFSGHQFPNYSSELNVNALLLGDSALYLCASINWNEQFFGPGTRLTVL.